This TCR beta chain emerged from a study of T-cell reconstitution after alpha-beta-depleted transplantation in children. Study-wide points: Surviving recipient T cells and thymic progenitors accounted for the high day-60 TCRbeta diversity observed in some patients. Reported findings indicate that, about two months after transplant, alpha-beta T cells came from several hundred expanded clones, which were derived from non-depleted graft cells.

The V and J ends lost 0 bases and 9 bases respectively, with 13 bases between them. Germline CDR1 and CDR2: SGHRS and YFSETQ. This CDR3 spans 13 amino acids. A library of TCRbeta sequences, prepared with unique molecular identifiers, was generated. MiXCR, applied by TCRdb to the PCR reads, yields one record per CDR3 protein. The sample has 300,000 or so distinct CDR3 sequences, around 25% seen once. This clonotype was detected a few times. The antigen remains undetermined. Specimen: PBMCs, mostly from graft donor cells, collected 180 days after TCRalphabeta/CD19-depleted stem cell transplant. The chain recombines TRBV5-1 with TRBJ2-7; D gene unclear. The source of this sequence is a male patient younger than 18 who had a stem cell transplant for acute lymphoblastic leukemia, so the T cells may come from the graft donor. The CDR3 loop reads CASSLDGPLGQYF. The CDR3, as DNA: TGCGCCAGCAGCTTGGACGGCCCTCTGGGGCAGTACTTC. The entire variable domain, with the rest obtained from reference TRBV5-1 and TRBJ2-7, is as follows: KAGVTQTPRYLIKTRGQQVTLSCSPISGHRSVSWYQQTPGQGLQFLFEYFSETQRNKGNFPGRFSGRQFSNSRSEMNVSTLELGDSALYLCASSLDGPLGQYFGPGTRLTVT.